A single sample is the source of the 23 T cell receptor beta chains below, sequenced in a study of early T cells in non-severe SARS-CoV-2 infection. A single record per CDR3 protein comes from TCRdb applying MiXCR to the 5' RACE reads. The data contain about 66,000 distinct CDR3 sequences, about 13% of them singletons. Sequenced sample: whole blood. These receptors all come from an adult who was a healthcare worker with PCR-confirmed SARS-CoV-2 infection or an uninfected control (not recorded which).

This clonotype was seen a handful of times. DNA of the CDR3: TGTGCCAGCAGCTTAGAATTCCAGGGCTGGAACACCGGGGAGCTGTTTTTT. Amino acids: CASSLEFQGWNTGELFF. The chain is built from TRBV7-2 and TRBJ2-2, with TRBD1 as a possible D gene (5 bases). This CDR3 is 17 amino acids long. V lost 1 base, J lost 1 base, and 13 bases lay in between. CDR1 and CDR2 from the germline V gene are SGHTA and FQGNSA.

This clonotype came up a few times. This chain connects TRBV7-9 to TRBJ1-2; the D is unclear. In germline, CDR1 is SEHNR, CDR2 FQNEAQ (reference sequence). The V and J ends lost 1 base and 12 bases respectively, with 12 bases between them. The CDR3 covers 12 residues. CDR3 amino acids: CASSLGDRPNTF. CDR3 DNA: TGTGCCAGCAGCTTAGGAGACCGTCCTAACACCTTC.

This clonotype appeared many times. The V and J genes are TRBV5-1 and TRBJ2-7, with 7 bases aligning to TRBD1. V dropped 3 bases and J dropped 6; count of bases not matched to a gene: 15. Germline V gene sequence: CDR1 SGHRS, CDR2 YFSETQ. This CDR3 region has 16 residues. The CDR3 sequence: CASSSHTTGSSVEQYF. The CDR3 coding sequence is TGCGCCAGCAGCTCTCACACGACAGGGTCTTCGGTCGAGCAGTACTTC.

This clonotype was picked up a small number of times. V and J are TRBV7-9 and TRBJ1-5; D is uncertain. The V gene's germline CDR1 is SEHNR and CDR2 FQNEAQ (reference sequence). The V and J ends lost 4 bases and 2 bases respectively, with 12 bases between them. This CDR3 is 15 amino acids long. Here the CDR3 DNA reads TGTGCCAGCAGCTGGGGTGTCGGGGGCAATCAGCCCCAGCATTTT. Translating gives CASSWGVGGNQPQHF.

With respect to this clonotype: The conserved phenylalanine or tryptophan normally closing the CDR3 is absent here, so this likely arose from a read error. The genes are TRBV2 and TRBJ1-3; D gene uncertain. CDR1 is SNHLY and CDR2 is FYNNEI in the germline V gene. V dropped 8 bases and J dropped 0 bases, with 14 bases sitting between them. The CDR3 runs to 15 residues. The CDR3 DNA is TGTGCCAGCTCGTCGTCAGCTTTCTCTGGAAACACCATATATTAT. Protein sequence: CASSSSAFSGNTIYY.

Remarks on this clonotype: At one of its ends the junction is not consistent with the germline gene, which may arise from a read error. The rearrangement links TRBV20-1 to TRBJ2-2, with D unresolved. Germline V gene lookup returns CDR1 DFQATT and CDR2 SNEGSKA (reference sequence). This CDR3 is built from 16 residues. CDR3 nucleotides: TGTAGTGCTAGAGATCGCCGCCGCGCGAACACCGGGGAGCTGTTTTTT. This translates into CSARDRRRANTGELFF.

This chain joins TRBV10-2 and TRBJ1-2, with D unclear. Trimming took off 0 bases at V and 3 bases at J, with 11 bases between the two ends. The CDR3 covers 15 residues. The V gene's germline CDR1 is WSHSY and CDR2 SAAADI. This CDR3 is CASSESIGGYYGYTF. DNA for the CDR3: TGCGCCAGCAGTGAGTCGATAGGCGGATACTATGGCTACACCTTC.

The table lists this clonotype with a few counts. The chain employs TRBV29-1 and TRBJ2-2; D uncertain. V lost 4 bases and J 8 bases, leaving 14 bases between the germline ends. This CDR3 is 13 amino acids long. The V gene's germline CDR1 is SQVTM and CDR2 ANQGSEA. Here the CDR3 DNA reads TGCAGCGTTGCCGAAAATCCCTGGGGGGAGCTGTTTTTT. Protein product: CSVAENPWGELFF.

The chain has TRBV12-5 and TRBJ2-3, with 10 nucleotides matching TRBD2. V shed 6 bases and J 1 base; nucleotides not matched to a gene: 7. The germline V gene encodes CDR1 LGHNT and CDR2 FRNRAP. The CDR3 loop spans 16 amino acids. This CDR3 reads CASGKGLAPGTDTQYF. The DNA of the CDR3 is TGTGCTAGTGGGAAGGGACTAGCGCCAGGCACAGATACGCAGTATTTT.

In this sample, this clonotype turned up a few times. CDR3 coding DNA: TGTGCCAGCAGTTTGGACGGATACACTGAAGCTTTCTTT. The encoded protein is CASSLDGYTEAFF. J is TRBJ1-1 and V is TRBV28; no firm D call. The V gene lost 3 bases and the J gene lost 3 bases, with 8 bases spanning the gap. Germline V gene data show CDR1 as MDHEN and CDR2 as SYDVKM. The CDR3 has 13 amino acids.

This clonotype has ten or more counts. The J gene is TRBJ2-1, the V gene TRBV28; D is ambiguous. Germline V lookup: CDR1 MDHEN, CDR2 SYDVKM. This CDR3 spans 14 amino acids. V lost 3 bases to trimming and J lost 4 bases, with 10 bases between them. This chain's CDR3 is CASSFLSSYNEQFF. CDR3 nucleotide sequence: TGTGCCAGCAGTTTCCTCTCAAGTTACAATGAGCAGTTCTTC.

This clonotype was detected a few times. J is TRBJ1-2 and V is TRBV5-1, with D unclear. This CDR3 contains 14 residues. The ends were cut back, 4 bases at V and 2 bases at J, with 12 bases in the middle. Germline CDR1 SGHRS, CDR2 YFSETQ. Written as DNA, the CDR3 is TGCGCCAGCAGCCCTATGGACGAGAACTATGGCTACACCTTC. This codes for CASSPMDENYGYTF.

This chain uses TRBV12-3 or TRBV12-4 with TRBJ2-2, with 8 bases lining up with TRBD2. The CDR3 spans 14 residues. V was pared by 5 bases and J by 4 bases, with 3 bases of the junction left unmatched. The CDR3, as DNA: TGTGCCAGCAGTATCGGGACTAGCACCGGGGAGCTGTTTTTT. This translates into CASSIGTSTGELFF.

This clonotype was counted a few times. This chain joins TRBV3-1 and TRBJ2-1; D ambiguous. Deletions cut 1 base from V and 4 bases from J, with 11 bases between. This CDR3 comprises 15 residues. Germline loops: CDR1 LGHDT, CDR2 YNNKEL (reference sequence). DNA for the CDR3: TGTGCCAGCAGCCAAGGCGGCAGGATATACAATGAGCAGTTCTTC. Translation: CASSQGGRIYNEQFF.

The V and J genes are TRBV12-3 or TRBV12-4 and TRBJ2-7; D is possibly TRBD2 (6 bases). The CDR3 runs to 15 residues. Trimming removed 0 bases at V and 0 bases at J, with 9 bases between. CDR3 sequence (DNA): TGTGCCAGCAGTTTAGCGGGAGGAAGCTCCTACGAGCAGTACTTC. It encodes CASSLAGGSSYEQYF.

This chain connects TRBV20-1 to TRBJ1-1, with D possibly being TRBD1 (5 bases). With 6 bases removed from V and 0 bases from J, the gap between germline ends came to 11 bases. Germline V gene data show CDR1 as DFQATT and CDR2 as SNEGSKA (reference sequence). CDR3 length: 13 amino acids. For the CDR3, the DNA is TGCAGTGCGTCGCAGGGCATGAACACTGAAGCTTTCTTT. It specifies CSASQGMNTEAFF.

The V and J genes are TRBV29-1 and TRBJ2-3, with TRBD2 matching 9 bases. The CDR3 sequence is 15 residues long. The germline gives CDR1 SQVTM, CDR2 ANQGSEA. The V and J ends lost 2 bases and 5 bases, in that order; junction bases with no gene match: 8. The CDR3 bases are TGCAGCGTTGAAAGGCGGGAGGGCCTCGGAGATACGCAGTATTTT. Translation gives CSVERREGLGDTQYF.

This chain connects TRBV12-3 or TRBV12-4 to TRBJ2-7; D is tentatively TRBD1 or TRBD2 (5 bases each). Trimming pared 6 bases from V and 2 bases from J, leaving 14 bases between. The CDR3 covers 14 residues. The CDR3 loop is CASRDSGSPYEQYF. The CDR3 DNA follows: TGTGCCAGCAGAGACTCAGGGAGCCCCTACGAGCAGTACTTC.

The gene calls are TRBV20-1 and TRBJ2-7, with D hard to call. The CDR3 is 11 residues long. Germline V CDR1 and CDR2: DFQATT, SNEGSKA (reference sequence). Trimming took 6 bases from V and 5 from J, leaving 11 bases between them. The CDR3 region has the DNA TGCAGTGCCCACCGGATAGACGAGCAGTACTTC. Translation: CSAHRIDEQYF.

The sample holds many counts of this clonotype. The chain carries TRBV28 and TRBJ1-1; D gene ambiguous. The CDR3 contains 14 residues. Germline CDR1 MDHEN, CDR2 SYDVKM. V lost 6 bases, J lost 5 bases, and 16 bases lay in between. CDR3 protein: CASRPRTLGTEAFF. CDR3 sequence (DNA): TGTGCCAGCAGACCCCGGACCCTGGGGACTGAAGCTTTCTTT.

This clonotype was seen at least ten times. This chain connects TRBV11-2 to TRBJ1-3; 7 bases are shared with TRBD1. This CDR3 has 14 amino acids. The J segment lost 3 bases and the V segment lost 5 bases, leaving 4 bases of the junction unmatched. Germline V gene lookup returns CDR1 SGHAT and CDR2 FQNNGV. CDR3 bases: TGTGCCAGCAGCCCCCAGGGGGTTGGAAACACCATATATTTT. Translating gives CASSPQGVGNTIYF.

In this sample, this clonotype turned up many times. V usage is TRBV28 and J usage is TRBJ1-1, with unresolved D. V lost 7 bases, J lost 1 base, and 7 bases lay in between. The CDR3 consists of 12 residues. In germline, CDR1 is MDHEN, CDR2 SYDVKM. This CDR3 reads CASNRKNTEAFF. In DNA form, the CDR3 reads TGTGCCAGCAACAGAAAGAACACTGAAGCTTTCTTT.

V gene TRBV28 combines with J gene TRBJ2-7; possible D gene TRBD1, 6 bases. The CDR3 is 14 residues long. The germline V gene has CDR1 MDHEN and CDR2 SYDVKM. V lost 2 bases and J lost 1, with 9 bases in between. The CDR3 reads CASSLAGVSYEQYF. For the CDR3, the DNA is TGTGCCAGCAGTTTAGCAGGGGTATCCTACGAGCAGTACTTC.